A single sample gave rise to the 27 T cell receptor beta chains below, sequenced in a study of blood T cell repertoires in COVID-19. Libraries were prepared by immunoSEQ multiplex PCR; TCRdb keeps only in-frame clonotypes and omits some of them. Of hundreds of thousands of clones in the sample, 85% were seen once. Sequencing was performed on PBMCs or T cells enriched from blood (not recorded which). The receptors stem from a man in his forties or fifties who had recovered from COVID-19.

DNA for the CDR3: TGCAGTGCTAGAGATCGGGACATTCAGTACTTC. Protein: CSARDRDIQYF. J is TRBJ2-4 and V is TRBV20-1, with unresolved D. Trimming left V 0 bases short and J 8 bases short, with 5 bases between. Germline assignment: CDR1 DFQATT and CDR2 SNEGSKA (reference sequence). The length of the CDR3 is 11 residues.

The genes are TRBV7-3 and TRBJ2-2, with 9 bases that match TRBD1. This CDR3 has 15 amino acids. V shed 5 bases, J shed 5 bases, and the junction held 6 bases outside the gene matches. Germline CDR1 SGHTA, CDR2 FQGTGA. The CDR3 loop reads CASSQRDRETGELFF. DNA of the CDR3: TGTGCCAGCAGCCAAAGGGACAGGGAAACCGGGGAGCTGTTTTTT.

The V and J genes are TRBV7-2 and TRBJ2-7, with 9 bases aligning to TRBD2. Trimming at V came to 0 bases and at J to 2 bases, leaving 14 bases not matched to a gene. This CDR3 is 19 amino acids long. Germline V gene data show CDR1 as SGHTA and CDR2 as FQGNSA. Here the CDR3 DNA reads TGTGCCAGCAGCTTAGCGCTGACTAGCGGACGGAGCCCCCCCTACGAGCAGTACTTC. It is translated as CASSLALTSGRSPPYEQYF.

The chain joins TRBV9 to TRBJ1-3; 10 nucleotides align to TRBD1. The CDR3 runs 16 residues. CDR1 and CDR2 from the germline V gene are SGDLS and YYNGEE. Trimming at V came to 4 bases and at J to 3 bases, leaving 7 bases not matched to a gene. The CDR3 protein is CASSPMDRGNGNTIYF. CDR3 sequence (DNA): TGTGCCAGCAGCCCAATGGACAGGGGGAATGGAAACACCATATATTTT.

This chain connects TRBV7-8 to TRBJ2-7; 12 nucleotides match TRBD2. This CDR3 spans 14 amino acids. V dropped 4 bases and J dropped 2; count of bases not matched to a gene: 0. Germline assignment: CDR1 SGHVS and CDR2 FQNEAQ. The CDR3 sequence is CASSSSGRAYEQYF. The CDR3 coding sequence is TGTGCCAGCAGCTCTAGCGGGAGGGCCTACGAGCAGTACTTC.

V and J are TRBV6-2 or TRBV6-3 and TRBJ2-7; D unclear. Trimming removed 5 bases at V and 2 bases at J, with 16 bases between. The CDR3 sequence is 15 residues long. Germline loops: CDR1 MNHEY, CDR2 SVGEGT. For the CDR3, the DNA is TGTGCCAGCAGTGAGTTCCAGGTGACCACCTACGAGCAGTACTTC. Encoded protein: CASSEFQVTTYEQYF.

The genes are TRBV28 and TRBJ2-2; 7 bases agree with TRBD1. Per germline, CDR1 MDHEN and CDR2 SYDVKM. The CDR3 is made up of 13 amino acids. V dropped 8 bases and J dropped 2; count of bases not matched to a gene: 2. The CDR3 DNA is TGTGCCAGCGAGGGGGCTAACACCGGGGAGCTGTTTTTT. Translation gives CASEGANTGELFF.

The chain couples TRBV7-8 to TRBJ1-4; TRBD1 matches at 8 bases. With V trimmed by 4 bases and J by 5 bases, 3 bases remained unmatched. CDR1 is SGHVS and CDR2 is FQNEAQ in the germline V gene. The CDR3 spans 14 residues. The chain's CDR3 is CASSWGTGNEKLFF. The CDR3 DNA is TGTGCCAGCAGCTGGGGGACAGGAAATGAAAAACTGTTTTTT.

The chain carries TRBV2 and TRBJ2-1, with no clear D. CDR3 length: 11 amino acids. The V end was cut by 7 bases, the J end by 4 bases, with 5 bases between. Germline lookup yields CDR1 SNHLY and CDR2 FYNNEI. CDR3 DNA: TGTGCCAGCACATCATACAATGAGCAGTTCTTC. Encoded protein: CASTSYNEQFF.

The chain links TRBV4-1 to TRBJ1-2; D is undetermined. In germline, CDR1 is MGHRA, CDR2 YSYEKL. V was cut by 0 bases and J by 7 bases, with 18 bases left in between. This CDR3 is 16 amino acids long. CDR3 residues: CASSQDGTAARGGYTF. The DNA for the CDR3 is TGCGCCAGCAGCCAAGATGGCACAGCCGCCCGGGGTGGCTACACCTTC.

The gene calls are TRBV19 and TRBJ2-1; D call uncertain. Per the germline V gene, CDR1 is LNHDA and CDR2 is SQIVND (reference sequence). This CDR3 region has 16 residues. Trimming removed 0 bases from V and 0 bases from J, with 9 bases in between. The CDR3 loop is CASSIEASSSYNEQFF. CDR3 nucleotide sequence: TGTGCCAGTAGTATAGAAGCGTCGAGCTCCTACAATGAGCAGTTCTTC.

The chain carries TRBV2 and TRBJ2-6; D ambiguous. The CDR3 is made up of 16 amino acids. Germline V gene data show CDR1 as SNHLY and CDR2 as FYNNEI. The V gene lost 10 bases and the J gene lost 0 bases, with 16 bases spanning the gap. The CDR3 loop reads CATPGGGASGANVLTF. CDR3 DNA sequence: TGTGCCACCCCCGGTGGCGGTGCCTCTGGGGCCAACGTCCTGACTTTC.

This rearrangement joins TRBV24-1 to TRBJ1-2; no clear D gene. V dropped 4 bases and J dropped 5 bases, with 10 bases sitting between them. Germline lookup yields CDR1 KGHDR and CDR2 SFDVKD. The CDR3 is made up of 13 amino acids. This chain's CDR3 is CATSDARKYGYTF. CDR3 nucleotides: TGTGCCACCAGTGACGCCAGAAAGTATGGCTACACCTTC.

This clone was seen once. The CDR3 loop reads CASRSGGGGFGNTIYF. The CDR3 DNA reads TGCGCCAGCAGGAGCGGAGGAGGGGGCTTTGGAAACACCATATATTTT. The V call is TRBV5-1, the J call TRBJ1-3; 7 positions agree with TRBD1. This CDR3 is 16 amino acids long. Trimming at V came to 5 bases and at J to 3 bases, leaving 11 bases not matched to a gene. Germline V CDR1 and CDR2: SGHRS, YFSETQ. The whole variable domain, remainder taken from reference TRBV5-1 and TRBJ1-3, is KAGVTQTPRYLIKTRGQQVTLSCSPISGHRSVSWYQQTPGQGLQFLFEYFSETQRNKGNFPGRFSGRQFSNSRSEMNVSTLELGDSALYLCASRSGGGGFGNTIYFGEGSWLTVV.

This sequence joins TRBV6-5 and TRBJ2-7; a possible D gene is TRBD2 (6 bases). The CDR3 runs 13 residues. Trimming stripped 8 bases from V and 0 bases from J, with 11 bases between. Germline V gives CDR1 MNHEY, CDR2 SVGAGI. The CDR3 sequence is CASRETSSYEQYF. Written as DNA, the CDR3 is TGTGCCAGCCGGGAGACAAGCTCCTACGAGCAGTACTTC.

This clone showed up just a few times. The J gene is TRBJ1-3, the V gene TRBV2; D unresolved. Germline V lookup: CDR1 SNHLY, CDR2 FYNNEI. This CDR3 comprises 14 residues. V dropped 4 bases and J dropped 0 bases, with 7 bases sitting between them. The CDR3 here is CASSAMSSGNTIYF. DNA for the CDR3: TGTGCCAGCAGTGCCATGAGCTCTGGAAACACCATATATTTT.

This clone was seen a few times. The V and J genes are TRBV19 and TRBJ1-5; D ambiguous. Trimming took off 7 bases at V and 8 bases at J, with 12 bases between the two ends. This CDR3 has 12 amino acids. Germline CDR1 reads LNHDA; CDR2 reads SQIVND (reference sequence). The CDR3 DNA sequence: TGTGCCAGTACCGATACCGGGAAGCCCCAGCATTTT. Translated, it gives CASTDTGKPQHF.

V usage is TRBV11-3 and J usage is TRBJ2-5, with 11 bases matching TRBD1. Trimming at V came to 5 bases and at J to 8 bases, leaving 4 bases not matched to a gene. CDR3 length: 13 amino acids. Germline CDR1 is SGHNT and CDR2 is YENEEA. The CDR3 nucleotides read TGTGCCAGCAGCCATGGGACAGGGGGTACCCAGTACTTC. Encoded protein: CASSHGTGGTQYF.

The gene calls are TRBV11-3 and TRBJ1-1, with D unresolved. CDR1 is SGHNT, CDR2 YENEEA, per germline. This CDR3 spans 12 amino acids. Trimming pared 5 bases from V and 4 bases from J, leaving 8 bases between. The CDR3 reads CASSRDGTEAFF. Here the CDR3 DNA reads TGTGCCAGCAGCCGGGATGGCACTGAAGCTTTCTTT.

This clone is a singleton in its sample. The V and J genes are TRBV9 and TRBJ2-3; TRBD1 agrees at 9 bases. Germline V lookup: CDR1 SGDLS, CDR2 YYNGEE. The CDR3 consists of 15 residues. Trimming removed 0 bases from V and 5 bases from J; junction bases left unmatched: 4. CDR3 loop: CASSVAGTGIDTQYF. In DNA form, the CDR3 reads TGTGCCAGCAGCGTAGCTGGGACAGGGATAGATACGCAGTATTTT.

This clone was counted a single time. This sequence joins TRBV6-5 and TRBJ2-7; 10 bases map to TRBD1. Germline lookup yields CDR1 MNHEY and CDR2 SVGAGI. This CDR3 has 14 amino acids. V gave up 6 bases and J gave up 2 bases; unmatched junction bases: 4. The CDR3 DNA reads TGTGCCAGCAGACCCGGGACAGGGGCCTACGAGCAGTACTTC. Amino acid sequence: CASRPGTGAYEQYF.

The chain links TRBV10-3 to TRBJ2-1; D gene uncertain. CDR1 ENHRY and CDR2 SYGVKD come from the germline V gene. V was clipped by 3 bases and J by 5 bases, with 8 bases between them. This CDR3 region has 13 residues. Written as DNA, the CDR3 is TGTGCCATCAGTGATCTAGTAAACAATGAGCAGTTCTTC. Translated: CAISDLVNNEQFF.

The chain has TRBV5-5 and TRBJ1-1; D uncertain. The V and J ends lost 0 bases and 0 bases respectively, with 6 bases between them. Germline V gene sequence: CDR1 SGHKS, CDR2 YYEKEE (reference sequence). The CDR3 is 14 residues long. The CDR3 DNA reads TGTGCCAGCAGCTTGGACAGACTGAACACTGAAGCTTTCTTT. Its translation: CASSLDRLNTEAFF.

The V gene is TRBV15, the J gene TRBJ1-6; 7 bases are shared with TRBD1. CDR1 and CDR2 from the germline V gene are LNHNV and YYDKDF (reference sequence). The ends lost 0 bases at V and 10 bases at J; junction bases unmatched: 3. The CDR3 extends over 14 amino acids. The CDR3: CATSRETGISPLHF. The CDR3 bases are TGTGCCACCAGCAGAGAGACAGGGATCTCACCCCTCCACTTT.

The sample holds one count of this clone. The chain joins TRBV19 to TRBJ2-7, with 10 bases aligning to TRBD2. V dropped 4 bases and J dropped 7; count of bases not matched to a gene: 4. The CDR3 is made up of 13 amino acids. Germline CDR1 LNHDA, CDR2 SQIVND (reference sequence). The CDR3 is CASSTSGSREQYF. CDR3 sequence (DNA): TGTGCCAGTAGTACTAGCGGGAGCCGGGAGCAGTACTTC.

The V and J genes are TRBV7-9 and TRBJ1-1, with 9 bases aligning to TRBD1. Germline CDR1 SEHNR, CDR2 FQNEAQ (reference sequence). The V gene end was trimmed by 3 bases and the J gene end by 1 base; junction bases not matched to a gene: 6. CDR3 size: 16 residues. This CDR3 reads CASSLPPGQGNTEAFF. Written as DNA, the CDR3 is TGTGCCAGCAGCTTGCCTCCGGGACAGGGGAACACTGAAGCTTTCTTT.

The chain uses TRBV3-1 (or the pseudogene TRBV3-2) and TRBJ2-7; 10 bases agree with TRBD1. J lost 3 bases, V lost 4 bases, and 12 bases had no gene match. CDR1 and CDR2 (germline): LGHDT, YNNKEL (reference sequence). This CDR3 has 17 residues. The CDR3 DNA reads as TGTGCCAGCAGCCCAGGTCGCTTGGGGACAGGGGTCTACGAGCAGTACTTC. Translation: CASSPGRLGTGVYEQYF.